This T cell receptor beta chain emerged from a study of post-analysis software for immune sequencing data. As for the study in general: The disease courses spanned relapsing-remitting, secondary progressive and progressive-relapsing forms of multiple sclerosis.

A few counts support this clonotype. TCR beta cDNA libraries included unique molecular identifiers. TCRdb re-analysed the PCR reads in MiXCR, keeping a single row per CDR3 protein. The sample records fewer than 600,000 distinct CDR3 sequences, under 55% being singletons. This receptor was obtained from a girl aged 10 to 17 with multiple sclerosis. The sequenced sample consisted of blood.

CDR3 residues: CSCMPGQNYNEQFF. The CDR3 nucleotides read TGCAGCTGCATGCCGGGACAAAACTACAATGAGCAGTTCTTC. The rearrangement uses TRBV29-1 and TRBJ2-1, with D perhaps TRBD1 (6 bases). The ends were cut back, 8 bases at V and 3 bases at J, with 17 bases in the middle. The CDR3 totals 14 residues. CDR1 SQVTM and CDR2 ANQGSEA come from the germline V gene.